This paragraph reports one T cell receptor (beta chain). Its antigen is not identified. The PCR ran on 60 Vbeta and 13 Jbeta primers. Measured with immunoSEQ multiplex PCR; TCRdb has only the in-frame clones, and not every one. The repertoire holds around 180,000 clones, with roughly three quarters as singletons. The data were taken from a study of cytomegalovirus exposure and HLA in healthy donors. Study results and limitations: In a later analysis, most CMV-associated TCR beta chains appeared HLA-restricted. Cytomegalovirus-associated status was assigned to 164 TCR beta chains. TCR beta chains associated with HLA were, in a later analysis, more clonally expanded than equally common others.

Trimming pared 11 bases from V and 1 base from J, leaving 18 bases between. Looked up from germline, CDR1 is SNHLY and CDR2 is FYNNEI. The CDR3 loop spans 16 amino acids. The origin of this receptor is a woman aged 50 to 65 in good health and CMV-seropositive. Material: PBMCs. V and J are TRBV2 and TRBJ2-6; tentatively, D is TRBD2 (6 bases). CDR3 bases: TGTGCCGGCGGGGCCGTAGGGGAGTCTGGGGCCAACGTCCTGACTTTC. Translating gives CAGGAVGESGANVLTF. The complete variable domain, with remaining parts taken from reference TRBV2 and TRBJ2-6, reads EPEVTQTPSHQVTQMGQEVILRCVPISNHLYFYWYRQILGQKVEFLVSFYNNEISEKSEIFDDQFSVERPDGSNFTLKIRSTKLEDSAMYFCAGGAVGESGANVLTFGAGSRLTVL.